This T cell receptor beta chain was identified in a study of siplizumab effects on memory and regulatory T cells. Study results and limitations: Treatment with siplizumab left mappable alloreactive CD4+ clones averaging about 63% Treg-derived, compared with over 25% in controls. Siplizumab produced a significant drop in alloreactive sequences attributable to unstimulated CD4+ memory cells. Of the alloreactive clones, only a minor fraction mapped to unstimulated subsets. Roughly 75-97% of proliferating clones (CD4+ or CD8+) could not be assigned a naive or memory phenotype.

Comments on this clone: Its antigen is still unknown.

The CDR3 totals 17 residues. Deletions cut 3 bases from V and 0 bases from J, with 17 bases between. Germline CDR1 and CDR2: MGHDK and SYGVNS. Produced via immunoSEQ multiplex PCR; TCRdb's table is partial and in-frame only. The top ten clones hold approximately 0.75% of a sample with 90,000 to 110,000 clones, about 90% of them seen once. The source of this sequence is a human donor in good health. The sequenced sample was Tregs sorted from blood. This sequence joins TRBV25-1 and TRBJ2-5, with TRBD1 as a possible D gene (6 bases). The DNA for the CDR3 is TGTGCCAGCAGTGACCTGCGCAGGGGTGGCCACCAAGAGACCCAGTACTTC. It encodes CASSDLRRGGHQETQYF.